This is a list of T cell receptor beta chains from one sample in a study of CD8 T cells in Susac syndrome. TCRdb re-derived calls from the immunoSEQ multiplex PCR reads in MiXCR, one entry per CDR3 protein. The sample lists about 300,000 distinct CDR3 sequences, around 85% occurring once. Sequences were obtained from CD8+ T cells from PBMCs. The receptors were sampled from a human donor with multiple sclerosis. Both conserved end residues are part of each CDR3. A D gene is named only where the DNA matches it firmly. The listing skips clone size in some rows; elsewhere it reads once, few, many or a size class.

d_call: TRBD2
j_call: TRBJ2-3
v_call: TRBV7-9
clone_size: NA
cdr3_aa: CASRRLAGGPGDTQYF
cdr3_nt: TGTGCCAGCAGACGACTAGCGGGAGGGCCAGGAGATACGCAGTATTTT

d_call: TRBD2
j_call: TRBJ2-7
v_call: TRBV19
clone_size: NA
cdr3_aa: CASSISGAYEQYF
cdr3_nt: TGTGCCAGTAGTATTAGCGGGGCCTACGAGCAGTACTTC

d_call: NA
j_call: TRBJ1-1
v_call: TRBV27
clone_size: NA
cdr3_aa: CASSLLAEWGTEAFF
cdr3_nt: TGTGCCAGCAGTTTGCTAGCCGAGTGGGGCACTGAAGCTTTCTTT

d_call: NA
j_call: TRBJ1-5
v_call: TRBV2
clone_size: NA
cdr3_aa: CASGGVGQPQHF
cdr3_nt: TGTGCCAGCGGAGGTGTGGGCCAGCCCCAGCATTTT

d_call: NA
j_call: TRBJ1-3
v_call: TRBV7-3
clone_size: NA
cdr3_aa: CASSLRPSGNTIYF
cdr3_nt: TGTGCCAGCAGCTTACGTCCCTCTGGAAACACCATATATTTT

d_call: NA
j_call: TRBJ2-7
v_call: TRBV3-1
clone_size: NA
cdr3_aa: CASSHRTDTYEQYF
cdr3_nt: TGTGCCAGCAGCCATCGGACCGATACCTACGAGCAGTACTTC

d_call: NA
j_call: TRBJ2-7
v_call: TRBV18
clone_size: NA
cdr3_aa: CASSPPRSYEQYF
cdr3_nt: TGTGCCAGCTCACCACCCCGTTCCTACGAGCAGTACTTC

d_call: NA
j_call: TRBJ2-4
v_call: TRBV6-5
clone_size: few
cdr3_aa: CASSSAETRLRQDIQYF
cdr3_nt: TGTGCCAGCAGTTCGGCGGAGACAAGGCTTAGGCAAGACATTCAGTACTTC

d_call: NA
j_call: TRBJ2-7
v_call: TRBV9
clone_size: NA
cdr3_aa: CASSPMTDSYEQYF
cdr3_nt: TGTGCCAGCAGCCCAATGACGGATTCCTACGAGCAGTACTTC

d_call: TRBD1
j_call: TRBJ1-2
v_call: TRBV7-9
clone_size: NA
cdr3_aa: CATVTGNYGYTF
cdr3_nt: TGTGCCACCGTGACAGGGAACTATGGCTACACCTTC

d_call: NA
j_call: TRBJ1-2
v_call: TRBV30
clone_size: NA
cdr3_aa: CAWGGYGYTF
cdr3_nt: TGTGCCTGGGGCGGCTATGGCTACACCTTC

d_call: NA
j_call: TRBJ2-2
v_call: TRBV7-4
clone_size: NA
cdr3_aa: CASSLIPPTGATGELFF
cdr3_nt: TGTGCCAGCAGCTTAATTCCTCCAACGGGGGCCACCGGGGAGCTGTTTTTT

d_call: NA
j_call: TRBJ2-3
v_call: TRBV28
clone_size: once
cdr3_aa: CASSSEGQTDTQYF
cdr3_nt: TGTGCCAGCAGTTCGGAGGGGCAAACAGATACGCAGTATTTT

d_call: NA
j_call: TRBJ1-1
v_call: TRBV4-1
clone_size: NA
cdr3_aa: CASSQGLSTEAFF
cdr3_nt: TGCGCCAGCAGCCAAGGACTGAGCACTGAAGCTTTCTTT

d_call: TRBD1
j_call: TRBJ1-2
v_call: TRBV15
clone_size: NA
cdr3_aa: CATLRDREYRGYTF
cdr3_nt: TGTGCCACCCTGAGGGACAGGGAATATAGGGGCTACACCTTC

d_call: TRBD1
j_call: TRBJ1-2
v_call: TRBV15
clone_size: NA
cdr3_aa: CATSSRAGGGYGYTF
cdr3_nt: TGTGCCACCAGCTCGAGAGCAGGGGGCGGCTATGGCTACACCTTC

d_call: TRBD1
j_call: TRBJ2-7
v_call: TRBV28
clone_size: NA
cdr3_aa: CASSSADRVRYEQYF
cdr3_nt: TGTGCCAGCAGTTCCGCTGACAGGGTTCGGTACGAGCAGTACTTC

d_call: TRBD1
j_call: TRBJ2-1
v_call: TRBV3-1
clone_size: NA
cdr3_aa: CASTRTGLGYNEQFF
cdr3_nt: TGTGCCAGCACCAGGACAGGGCTGGGATACAATGAGCAGTTCTTC

d_call: NA
j_call: TRBJ1-1
v_call: TRBV6-5
clone_size: once
cdr3_aa: CASSYSGRAEAFF
cdr3_nt: TGTGCCAGCAGTTACTCCGGCAGGGCTGAAGCTTTCTTT

d_call: NA
j_call: TRBJ1-1
v_call: TRBV12-5
clone_size: NA
cdr3_aa: CASGLWGNTEAFF
cdr3_nt: TGTGCTAGTGGTTTGTGGGGGAACACTGAAGCTTTCTTT

d_call: NA
j_call: TRBJ2-6
v_call: TRBV29-1
clone_size: NA
cdr3_aa: CSVDSIFGVLTF
cdr3_nt: TGCAGCGTTGATTCTATTTTTGGCGTCCTGACTTTC

d_call: NA
j_call: TRBJ2-1
v_call: TRBV7-2
clone_size: once
cdr3_aa: CASSLDRAFYNEQFF
cdr3_nt: TGTGCCAGCAGCTTAGACAGGGCTTTTTACAATGAGCAGTTCTTC

d_call: TRBD1
j_call: TRBJ1-2
v_call: TRBV6-2/TRBV6-3
clone_size: NA
cdr3_aa: CASSTLVIRDRDVHGYTF
cdr3_nt: TGTGCCAGCAGTACACTTGTAATCCGGGACAGGGATGTCCATGGCTACACCTTC

d_call: NA
j_call: TRBJ1-4
v_call: TRBV25-1
clone_size: NA
cdr3_aa: CASSESRESEKLFF
cdr3_nt: TGTGCCAGCAGTGAAAGCAGGGAGTCCGAAAAACTGTTTTTT

d_call: TRBD1
j_call: TRBJ2-7
v_call: TRBV27
clone_size: NA
cdr3_aa: CASSFGTAQYEQYF
cdr3_nt: TGTGCCAGCAGTTTTGGGACAGCCCAGTACGAGCAGTACTTC

d_call: NA
j_call: TRBJ1-4
v_call: TRBV30
clone_size: NA
cdr3_aa: CAWSDGREEKLFF
cdr3_nt: TGTGCCTGGAGTGATGGAAGGGAAGAAAAACTGTTTTTT

d_call: NA
j_call: TRBJ2-7
v_call: TRBV13
clone_size: NA
cdr3_aa: CASSSSAPDPHEQYF
cdr3_nt: TGTGCCAGCAGCAGCAGCGCGCCCGACCCCCACGAGCAGTACTTC

d_call: TRBD1
j_call: TRBJ2-7
v_call: TRBV5-4
clone_size: NA
cdr3_aa: CASSQEDRGSGGIHEQYF
cdr3_nt: TGCGCCAGCAGCCAAGAGGACAGGGGAAGTGGGGGAATCCACGAGCAGTACTTC

d_call: TRBD2
j_call: TRBJ2-1
v_call: TRBV29-1
clone_size: NA
cdr3_aa: CSVGSGGSLVNEQFF
cdr3_nt: TGCAGCGTTGGGAGCGGGGGTTCTCTGGTGAATGAGCAGTTCTTC

d_call: TRBD2
j_call: TRBJ2-1
v_call: TRBV3-1
clone_size: NA
cdr3_aa: CASSQAHSGRLNEQFF
cdr3_nt: TGTGCCAGCAGCCAAGCGCATAGCGGGAGGTTAAATGAGCAGTTCTTC

d_call: NA
j_call: TRBJ2-3
v_call: TRBV19
clone_size: NA
cdr3_aa: CASSERPHTDTQYF
cdr3_nt: TGTGCCAGTAGCGAGCGGCCTCACACAGATACGCAGTATTTT

d_call: TRBD2
j_call: TRBJ2-7
v_call: TRBV11-2
clone_size: NA
cdr3_aa: CASSSWTSGKLEQYF
cdr3_nt: TGTGCCAGCAGCTCCTGGACTAGCGGGAAGCTCGAGCAGTACTTC

d_call: NA
j_call: TRBJ1-6
v_call: TRBV6-1
clone_size: NA
cdr3_aa: CASSPKGPPTNSPLHF
cdr3_nt: TGTGCCAGCAGCCCGAAGGGCCCACCGACTAATTCACCCCTCCACTTT

d_call: TRBD1
j_call: TRBJ2-5
v_call: TRBV28
clone_size: NA
cdr3_aa: CASSFTTGGARWEETQYF
cdr3_nt: TGTGCCAGCAGTTTCACAACAGGGGGCGCGAGATGGGAAGAGACCCAGTACTTC

d_call: NA
j_call: TRBJ1-5
v_call: TRBV6-2/TRBV6-3
clone_size: NA
cdr3_aa: CASSFRQREYSNQLQHF
cdr3_nt: TGTGCCAGCAGTTTTAGACAGAGGGAGTATAGCAATCAGCTCCAGCATTTT

d_call: NA
j_call: TRBJ2-5
v_call: TRBV12-3/TRBV12-4
clone_size: NA
cdr3_aa: CASSWGHPQETQYF
cdr3_nt: TGTGCCAGCAGTTGGGGACATCCCCAGGAGACCCAGTACTTC

d_call: TRBD1
j_call: TRBJ1-1
v_call: TRBV29-1
clone_size: NA
cdr3_aa: CSVRTGLDTEAFF
cdr3_nt: TGCAGCGTTCGGACAGGGCTGGACACTGAAGCTTTCTTT

d_call: NA
j_call: TRBJ2-1
v_call: TRBV9
clone_size: NA
cdr3_aa: CASSDQGGLGLDEQFF
cdr3_nt: TGTGCCAGCAGCGACCAGGGGGGATTGGGGCTGGATGAGCAGTTCTTC

d_call: NA
j_call: TRBJ1-5
v_call: TRBV6-5
clone_size: NA
cdr3_aa: CASSFSHLAALNQPQHF
cdr3_nt: TGTGCCAGCAGTTTCTCCCACCTGGCCGCGCTAAATCAGCCCCAGCATTTT

d_call: NA
j_call: TRBJ2-1
v_call: TRBV7-4
clone_size: NA
cdr3_aa: CASRLIADSYNEQFF
cdr3_nt: TGTGCCAGCAGACTTATAGCGGACTCCTACAATGAGCAGTTCTTC

d_call: NA
j_call: TRBJ2-7
v_call: TRBV15
clone_size: few
cdr3_aa: CATSRVGPQGAYEQYF
cdr3_nt: TGTGCCACCAGCAGAGTCGGGCCACAGGGTGCCTACGAGCAGTACTTC

d_call: TRBD1
j_call: TRBJ2-1
v_call: TRBV3-1
clone_size: NA
cdr3_aa: CASSQDGTGTDEQFF
cdr3_nt: TGTGCCAGCAGCCAAGACGGGACAGGGACCGATGAGCAGTTCTTC

d_call: TRBD2
j_call: TRBJ2-1
v_call: TRBV6-2/TRBV6-3
clone_size: few
cdr3_aa: CASRDPLREGEQFF
cdr3_nt: TGTGCCAGCAGAGACCCTTTGAGGGAGGGAGAGCAGTTCTTC

d_call: NA
j_call: TRBJ2-2
v_call: TRBV6-5
clone_size: once
cdr3_aa: CASKGTNTGELFF
cdr3_nt: TGTGCCAGCAAAGGGACGAACACCGGGGAGCTGTTTTTT

d_call: TRBD2
j_call: TRBJ2-7
v_call: TRBV20-1
clone_size: NA
cdr3_aa: CSARDYGAGGFPKRAYEQYF
cdr3_nt: TGCAGTGCTAGAGATTACGGGGCGGGAGGGTTTCCCAAAAGAGCCTACGAGCAGTACTTC